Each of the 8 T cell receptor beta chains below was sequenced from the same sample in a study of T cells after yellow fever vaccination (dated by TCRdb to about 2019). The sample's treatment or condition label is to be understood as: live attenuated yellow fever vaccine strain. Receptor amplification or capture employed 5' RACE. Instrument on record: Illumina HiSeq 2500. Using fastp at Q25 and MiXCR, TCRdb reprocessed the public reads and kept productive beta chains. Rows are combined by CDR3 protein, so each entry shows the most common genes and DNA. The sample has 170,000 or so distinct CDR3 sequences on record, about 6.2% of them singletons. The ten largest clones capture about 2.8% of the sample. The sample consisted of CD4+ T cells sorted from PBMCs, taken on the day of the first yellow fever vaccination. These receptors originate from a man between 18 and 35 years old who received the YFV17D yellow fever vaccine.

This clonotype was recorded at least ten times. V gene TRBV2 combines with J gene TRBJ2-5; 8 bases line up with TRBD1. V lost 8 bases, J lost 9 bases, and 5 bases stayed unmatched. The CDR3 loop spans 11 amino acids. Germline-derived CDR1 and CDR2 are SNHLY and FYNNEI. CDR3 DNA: TGTGCCAGCGGAGTCAGGGGGCCCCAGTACTTC. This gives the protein CASGVRGPQYF.

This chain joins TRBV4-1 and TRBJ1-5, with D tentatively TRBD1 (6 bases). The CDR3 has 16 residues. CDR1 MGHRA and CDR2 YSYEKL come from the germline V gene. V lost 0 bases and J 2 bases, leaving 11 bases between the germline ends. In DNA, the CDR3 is TGCGCCAGCAGCCAAGATCGGGGGCGTGGCAATCAGCCCCAGCATTTT. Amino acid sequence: CASSQDRGRGNQPQHF.

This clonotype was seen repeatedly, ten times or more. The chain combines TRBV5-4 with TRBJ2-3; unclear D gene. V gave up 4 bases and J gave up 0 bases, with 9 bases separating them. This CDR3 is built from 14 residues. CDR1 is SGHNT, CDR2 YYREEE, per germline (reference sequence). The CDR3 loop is CASSQASSTDTQYF. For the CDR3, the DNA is TGTGCCAGCAGCCAAGCCTCTAGCACAGATACGCAGTATTTT.

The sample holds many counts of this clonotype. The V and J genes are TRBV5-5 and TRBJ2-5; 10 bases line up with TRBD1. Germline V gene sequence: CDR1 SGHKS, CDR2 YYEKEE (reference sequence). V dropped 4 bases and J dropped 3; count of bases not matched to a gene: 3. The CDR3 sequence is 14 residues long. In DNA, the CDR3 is TGTGCCAGCAGCGGAGGGACAGGGGAAGAGACCCAGTACTTC. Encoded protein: CASSGGTGEETQYF.

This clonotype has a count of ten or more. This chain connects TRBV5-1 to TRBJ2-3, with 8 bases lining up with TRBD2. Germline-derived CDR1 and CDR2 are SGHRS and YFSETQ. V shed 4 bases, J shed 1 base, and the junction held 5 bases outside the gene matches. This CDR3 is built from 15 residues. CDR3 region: CASSPGAGGTDTQYF. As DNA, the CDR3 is TGCGCCAGCAGCCCCGGAGCGGGGGGCACAGATACGCAGTATTTT.

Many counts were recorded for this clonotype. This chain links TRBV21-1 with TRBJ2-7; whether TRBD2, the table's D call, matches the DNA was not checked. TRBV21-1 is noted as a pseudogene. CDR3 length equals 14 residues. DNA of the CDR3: TGTGCCAGCGGCCCGGAGACTAGCATCCACGAGCAGTACGTC. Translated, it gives CASGPETSIHEQYV.

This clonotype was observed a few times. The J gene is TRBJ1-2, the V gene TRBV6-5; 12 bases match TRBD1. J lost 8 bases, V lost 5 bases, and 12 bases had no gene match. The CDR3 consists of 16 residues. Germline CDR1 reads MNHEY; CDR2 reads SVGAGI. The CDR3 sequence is CASSHLPGQGAPGYTF. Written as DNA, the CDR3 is TGTGCCAGCAGTCACCTCCCGGGACAGGGGGCGCCGGGCTACACCTTC.

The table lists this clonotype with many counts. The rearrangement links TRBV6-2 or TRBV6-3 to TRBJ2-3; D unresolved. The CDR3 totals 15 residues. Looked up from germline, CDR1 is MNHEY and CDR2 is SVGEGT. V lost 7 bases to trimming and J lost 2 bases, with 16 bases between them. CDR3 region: CASTISRSPTDTQYF. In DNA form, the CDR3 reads TGTGCCAGCACCATCAGCAGGTCACCCACAGATACGCAGTATTTT.